The clone carrying this T cell receptor (beta chain) was seen a handful of times. As yet, its antigen is unknown. TCRdb re-analysed the RT-PCR reads in MiXCR, keeping a single row per CDR3 protein. The profile shows around 580,000 distinct CDR3 sequences, around 13% of them singletons. There are 14 residues in the CDR3. CDR1 and CDR2 (germline): SGHNT, YENEEA. Unmatched junction bases numbered 3, after V lost 4 bases and J lost 6 bases. The source of the sample is a study of response to subunit inactivated influenza vaccine. Notes on the study in general: That few new T cells are recruited by each seasonal influenza vaccination was the authors' suggestion.

This material consisted of PBMCs from blood, taken roughly 13 days after vaccination. The sequence was obtained from a man aged 50-60 years who received an inactivated influenza vaccine. This chain connects TRBV11-3 to TRBJ2-1; TRBD1 matches at 10 bases. The CDR3 DNA is TGTGCCAGCAGCTCCGGGACAGGGGTCAATGAGCAGTTCTTC. Protein: CASSSGTGVNEQFF.